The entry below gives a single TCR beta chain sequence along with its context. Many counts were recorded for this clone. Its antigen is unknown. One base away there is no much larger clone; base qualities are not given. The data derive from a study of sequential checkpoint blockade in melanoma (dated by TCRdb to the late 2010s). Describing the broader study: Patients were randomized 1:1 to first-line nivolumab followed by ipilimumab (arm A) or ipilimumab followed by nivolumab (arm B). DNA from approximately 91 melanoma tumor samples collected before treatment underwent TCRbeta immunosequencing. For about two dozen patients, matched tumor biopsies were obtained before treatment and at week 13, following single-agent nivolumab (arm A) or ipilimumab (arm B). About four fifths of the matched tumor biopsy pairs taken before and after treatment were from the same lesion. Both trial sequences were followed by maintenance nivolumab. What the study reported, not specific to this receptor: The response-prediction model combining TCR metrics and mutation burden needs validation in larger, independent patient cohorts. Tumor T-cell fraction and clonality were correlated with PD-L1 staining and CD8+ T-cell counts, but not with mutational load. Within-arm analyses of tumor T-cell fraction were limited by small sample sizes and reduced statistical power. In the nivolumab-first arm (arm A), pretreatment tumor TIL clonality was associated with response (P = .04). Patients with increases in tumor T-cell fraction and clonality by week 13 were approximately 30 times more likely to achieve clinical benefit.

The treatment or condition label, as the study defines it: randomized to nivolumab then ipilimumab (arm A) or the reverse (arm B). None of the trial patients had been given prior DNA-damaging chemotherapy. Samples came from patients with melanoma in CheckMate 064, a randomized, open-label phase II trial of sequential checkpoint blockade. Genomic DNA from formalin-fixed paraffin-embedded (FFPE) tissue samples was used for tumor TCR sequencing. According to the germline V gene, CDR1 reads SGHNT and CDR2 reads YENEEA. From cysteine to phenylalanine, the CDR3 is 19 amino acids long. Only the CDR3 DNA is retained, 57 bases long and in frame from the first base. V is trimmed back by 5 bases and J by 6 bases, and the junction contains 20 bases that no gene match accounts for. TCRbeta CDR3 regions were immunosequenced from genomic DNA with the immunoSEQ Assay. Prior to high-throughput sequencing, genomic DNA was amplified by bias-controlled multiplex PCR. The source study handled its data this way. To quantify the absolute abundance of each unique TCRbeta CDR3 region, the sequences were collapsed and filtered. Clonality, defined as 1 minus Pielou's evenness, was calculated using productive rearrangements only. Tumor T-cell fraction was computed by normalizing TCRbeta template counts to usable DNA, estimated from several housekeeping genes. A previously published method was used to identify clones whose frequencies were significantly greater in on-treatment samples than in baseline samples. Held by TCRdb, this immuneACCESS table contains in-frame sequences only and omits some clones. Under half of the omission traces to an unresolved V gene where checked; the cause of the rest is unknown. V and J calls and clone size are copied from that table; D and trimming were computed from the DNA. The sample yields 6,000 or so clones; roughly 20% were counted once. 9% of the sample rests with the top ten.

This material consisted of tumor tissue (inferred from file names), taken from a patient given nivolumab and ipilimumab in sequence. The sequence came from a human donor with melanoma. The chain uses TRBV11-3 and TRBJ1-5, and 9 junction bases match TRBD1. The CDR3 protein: CASSLRRAGTGPSGQPQHF. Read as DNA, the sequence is TGTGCCAGCAGCCTAAGGCGCGCCGGGACAGGGCCCTCCGGTCAGCCCCAGCATTTT.